The 27 T cell receptor beta chains below all came from one sample that was sequenced in a study of response to subunit inactivated influenza vaccine. TCRdb re-called the RT-PCR reads with MiXCR, one entry per CDR3 protein. The repertoire holds over 800,000 distinct CDR3 sequences, with about 20% as singletons. Sequenced here: PBMCs from blood, sampled 5 days after vaccination. These TCRs come from a man aged 45-65 years who received an inactivated influenza vaccine.

In this sample, this clonotype turned up a few times. The chain employs TRBV20-1 and TRBJ2-7, with no clear D. This CDR3 comprises 16 residues. Deletions cut 3 bases from V and 0 bases from J, with 18 bases between. Per germline, CDR1 DFQATT and CDR2 SNEGSKA (reference sequence). CDR3 sequence reads: CSARTSSFFSSYEQYF. The DNA for the CDR3 is TGCAGTGCTAGGACCTCCAGCTTTTTTTCCTCCTACGAGCAGTACTTC.

The chain has TRBV12-3 or TRBV12-4 and TRBJ1-1; maybe TRBD1 (5 bases). This CDR3 comprises 15 residues. V shed 1 base and J shed 1 base, with 10 bases lying between them. The CDR3, as DNA: TGTGCCAGCAGTTTAGGGGGGGTCCCGAACACTGAAGCTTTCTTT. This encodes CASSLGGVPNTEAFF.

J is TRBJ1-1 and V is TRBV3-1, with D hard to call. Germline-derived CDR1 and CDR2 are LGHDT and YNNKEL (reference sequence). This CDR3 is built from 13 residues. V was clipped by 3 bases and J by 1 base, with 6 bases between them. The CDR3 here is CASSQAQNTEAFF. CDR3 DNA: TGTGCCAGCAGCCAGGCACAGAACACTGAAGCTTTCTTT.

The chain links TRBV12-3 or TRBV12-4 to TRBJ2-4; D unresolved. This CDR3 is built from 16 residues. V lost 3 bases to trimming and J lost 0 bases, with 12 bases between them. The CDR3 nucleotides read TGTGCCAGCAGTTTCGCAGCCCCTCTAGCCAAAAACATTCAGTACTTC. As protein: CASSFAAPLAKNIQYF.

The chain couples TRBV7-8 to TRBJ1-1, with D perhaps TRBD1 (5 bases). Trimming left V 1 base short and J 1 base short, with 16 bases between. The CDR3 is 17 amino acids. Germline V gene data show CDR1 as SGHVS and CDR2 as FQNEAQ. CDR3 sequence reads: CASSLVGQGRGNTEAFF. The DNA for the CDR3 is TGTGCCAGCAGCTTAGTGGGGCAGGGAAGGGGGAACACTGAAGCTTTCTTT.

In this sample, this clonotype turned up a few times. V is TRBV7-2 and J is TRBJ2-7; D possibly uses TRBD1 or TRBD2 (6 bases each). This CDR3 region has 13 residues. CDR1 SGHTA and CDR2 FQGNSA come from the germline V gene. The germline V and J ends were trimmed by 3 bases and 5 bases, with 11 bases remaining between them. CDR3 amino acids: CASSFGGIDEQYF. In nucleotides, the CDR3 is TGTGCCAGCAGCTTCGGGGGCATCGACGAGCAGTACTTC.

This clonotype was detected a few times. The chain links TRBV20-1 to TRBJ2-7; a weak D match, TRBD2 (5 bases). CDR3 size: 14 residues. Germline values: CDR1 DFQATT, CDR2 SNEGSKA (reference sequence). V was cut by 2 bases and J by 0 bases, with 11 bases left in between. CDR3 protein: CSARTGSPSYEQYF. Written as DNA, the CDR3 is TGCAGTGCTAGAACGGGATCCCCCTCCTACGAGCAGTACTTC.

V and J are TRBV5-1 and TRBJ2-1; 7 positions agree with TRBD2. The germline V gene encodes CDR1 SGHRS and CDR2 YFSETQ. The CDR3 consists of 17 residues. The junction had 9 bases not matched to a gene; V was cut back by 2 bases and J by 1 base. The CDR3 loop is CASSFPYGGRSYNEQFF. CDR3 in DNA: TGCGCCAGCAGCTTCCCTTACGGCGGGAGATCCTACAATGAGCAGTTCTTC.

This clonotype showed up just a few times. The J gene is TRBJ2-3, the V gene TRBV9, with D tentatively TRBD2 (6 bases). The CDR3 has 16 amino acids. Per germline, CDR1 SGDLS and CDR2 YYNGEE. Trimming took 0 bases from V and 1 from J, leaving 12 bases between them. In DNA, the CDR3 is TGTGCCAGCAGCGTAGCTCTTCGCGGGGGCACAGATACGCAGTATTTT. Protein: CASSVALRGGTDTQYF.

The chain is built from TRBV7-8 and TRBJ1-2; D not certain. CDR3 length: 14 amino acids. Trimming removed 5 bases at V and 6 bases at J, with 16 bases between. The germline CDR1 and CDR2 sequences are SGHVS and FQNEAQ. CDR3 protein: CASSQDVRAHGYTF. CDR3 coding DNA: TGTGCCAGCAGCCAAGACGTCCGGGCTCATGGCTACACCTTC.

The V gene is TRBV7-6, the J gene TRBJ2-5; no reliable D call. The CDR3 totals 18 residues. The V gene lost 1 base and the J gene lost 1 base, with 19 bases spanning the gap. Germline V gene lookup returns CDR1 SGHVS and CDR2 FNYEAQ. The CDR3, as DNA: TGTGCCAGCAGCTTAGAACGGGCCACGATCCAAACCCAAGAGACCCAGTACTTC. It yields the protein CASSLERATIQTQETQYF. Combining the CDR3 with reference TRBV7-6 and TRBJ2-5 gives the whole variable domain GAGVSQSPRYKVTKRGQDVALRCDPISGHVSLYWYRQALGQGPEFLTYFNYEAQQDKSGLPNDRFSAERPEGSISTLTIQRTEQRDSAMYRCASSLERATIQTQETQYFGPGTRLLVL.

This rearrangement joins TRBV11-1 to TRBJ2-1; the D call may be TRBD1 or TRBD2 (5 bases each). CDR3 length equals 14 residues. Trimming removed 1 base from V and 9 bases from J, with 13 bases in between. Germline V gene data show CDR1 as SGHAT and CDR2 as FQDESV (reference sequence). The CDR3 DNA sequence: TGTGCCAGCAGCTTAGTATCCAGGGACGCTGAGCAGTTCTTC. It yields the protein CASSLVSRDAEQFF.

This chain links TRBV6-2 or TRBV6-3 with TRBJ2-6, with D hard to call. CDR3 length equals 15 residues. From germline, CDR1 is MNHEY and CDR2 SVGEGT. The ends were cut back, 6 bases at V and 0 bases at J, with 9 bases in the middle. CDR3 coding DNA: TGTGCCAGCAGCCGAATTTCCTCTGGGGCCAACGTCCTGACTTTC. This gives the protein CASSRISSGANVLTF.

V is TRBV28 and J is TRBJ2-5; D unclear. CDR3 length equals 13 residues. V lost 2 bases to trimming and J lost 5 bases, with 9 bases between them. The germline CDR1 and CDR2 sequences are MDHEN and SYDVKM. The CDR3 reads CASSLISWETQYF. The DNA for the CDR3 is TGTGCCAGCAGTTTAATTAGCTGGGAGACCCAGTACTTC.

Written as DNA, the CDR3 is TGTACCACCGGCCGGTGGGATGAGCAGTTCTTC. Encoded protein: CTTGRWDEQFF. The rearrangement links TRBV6-5 to TRBJ2-1; unclear D gene. The CDR3 loop spans 11 amino acids. CDR1 MNHEY and CDR2 SVGAGI come from the germline V gene.

This clonotype showed up just a few times. This rearrangement joins TRBV4-3 to TRBJ1-2, with D unresolved. Trimming cost V 0 bases and J 1 base, with 9 bases left between them. Germline CDR1 LGHNA, CDR2 YSLEER. The length of the CDR3 is 15 residues. Here the CDR3 DNA reads TGCGCCAGCAGCCAAGAAACACCCCTTAACTATGGCTACACCTTC. Its translation: CASSQETPLNYGYTF.

The sample holds a few counts of this clonotype. The rearrangement uses TRBV30 and TRBJ1-1, with D unresolved. The CDR3 contains 12 residues. Per germline, CDR1 GTSNPN and CDR2 SVGIG (reference sequence). The V end lost 0 bases, the J end lost 4 bases, and 6 bases lay between the germline ends. CDR3 nucleotide sequence: TGTGCCTGGAGTGTAGGTATCACTGAAGCTTTCTTT. Its translation is CAWSVGITEAFF.

A few counts support this clonotype. The germline gene is not matched at one end of the junction; a read error may be the cause. The genes are TRBV20-1 and TRBJ2-7, with 14 positions matching TRBD2. CDR1 DFQATT and CDR2 SNEGSKA come from the germline V gene (reference sequence). This CDR3 region has 13 residues. CDR3 loop: CSARVQTGTSGRF. In nucleotides, the CDR3 is TGCAGTGCTAGAGTCCAAACCGGGACTAGCGGGAGATTC.

The V gene is TRBV11-1, the J gene TRBJ2-1; D unclear. CDR1 is SGHAT, CDR2 FQDESV, per germline (reference sequence). V was trimmed by 3 bases and J by 0 bases, leaving 12 bases between them. This CDR3 has 16 residues. The CDR3 sequence is CASSLSRLSSYNEQFF. The CDR3 DNA follows: TGTGCCAGCAGCTTGTCTAGACTGAGCTCCTACAATGAGCAGTTCTTC.

This chain links TRBV20-1 with TRBJ2-2; 12 nucleotides match TRBD2. The CDR3 totals 17 residues. The J segment lost 5 bases and the V segment lost 3 bases, leaving 10 bases of the junction unmatched. CDR1 and CDR2 from the germline V gene are DFQATT and SNEGSKA (reference sequence). CDR3 amino acids: CSASLTSGRSRTGELFF. CDR3 in DNA: TGCAGTGCTAGTTTGACTAGCGGGAGAAGTAGGACCGGGGAGCTGTTTTTT.

There are a few counts of this clonotype. The chain uses TRBV25-1 and TRBJ2-1; 11 bases fit TRBD1. This CDR3 spans 15 amino acids. Trimming cost V 3 bases and J 6 bases; bases outside gene matches: 4. Germline values: CDR1 MGHDK, CDR2 SYGVNS. The CDR3 coding sequence is TGTGCCAGCAGTGAGGACAGGGGGCTTTTCAATGAGCAGTTCTTC. Residues: CASSEDRGLFNEQFF.

The chain uses TRBV10-1 and TRBJ2-7; 14 bases map to TRBD2. Germline V gene sequence: CDR1 WNHNN, CDR2 SYGVQD (reference sequence). CDR3 size: 14 residues. The ends lost 0 bases at V and 12 bases at J; junction bases unmatched: 4. This CDR3 reads CASSESTSGGARYF. The CDR3 coding sequence is TGCGCCAGCAGTGAGTCGACTAGCGGGGGGGCCCGGTACTTC.

This clonotype was counted a few times. This chain joins TRBV7-3 and TRBJ2-7, with 10 nucleotides matching TRBD2. The CDR3 is made up of 14 amino acids. V trimming: 5 bases; J trimming: 5 bases; junction bases outside the gene matches: 6. Germline assignment: CDR1 SGHTA and CDR2 FQGTGA. The CDR3 spells CASSTSGRVNEQYF. In DNA, the CDR3 is TGTGCCAGCAGCACGAGCGGGAGGGTAAACGAGCAGTACTTC.

This clonotype turned up a few times. This sequence joins TRBV7-2 and TRBJ1-2, with D perhaps matching TRBD1 (6 bases). The CDR3 contains 14 residues. Germline-derived CDR1 and CDR2 are SGHTA and FQGNSA. V shed 8 bases and J shed 4 bases, with 17 bases lying between them. The DNA of the CDR3 is TGTGCCAGCTCCCGGATACAGGGAAGCTATGGCTACACCTTC. Translated, it gives CASSRIQGSYGYTF. The whole variable domain, remainder taken from reference TRBV7-2 and TRBJ1-2, is GAGVSQSPSNKVTEKGKDVELRCDPISGHTALYWYRQSLGQGLEFLIYFQGNSAPDKSGLPSDRFSAERTGGSVSTLTIQRTQQEDSAVYLCASSRIQGSYGYTFGSGTRLTVV.

V is TRBV30 and J is TRBJ1-2; D is unresolved. This CDR3 has 13 amino acids. Trimming shortened V by 2 bases and J by 4 bases, and 11 bases separated the two germline ends. Per the germline V gene, CDR1 is GTSNPN and CDR2 is SVGIG (reference sequence). This chain's CDR3 is CAWSIGFLYGYTF. In DNA, the CDR3 is TGTGCCTGGAGTATAGGGTTTCTCTATGGCTACACCTTC.

A few counts support this clonotype. V and J are TRBV29-1 and TRBJ1-2, with 10 bases fitting TRBD1. Germline V gives CDR1 SQVTM, CDR2 ANQGSEA. The trim removed 3 bases at V and 6 bases at J, leaving 7 bases unmatched. The CDR3 covers 14 residues. Here the CDR3 DNA reads TGCAGCGTTGATGGGACAGGGGAAGGGGATGGCTACACCTTC. Translation gives CSVDGTGEGDGYTF.

This clonotype was recorded a few times. The J gene is TRBJ1-6, the V gene TRBV24-1; D may be TRBD1 (5 bases). Between the trimmed V and J ends, which lost 6 bases and 10 bases, there was a span of 12 bases. Germline V gene lookup returns CDR1 KGHDR and CDR2 SFDVKD. The CDR3 totals 13 residues. CDR3 sequence: CATSTGPWSPLHF. In nucleotides, the CDR3 is TGTGCCACCAGTACGGGACCGTGGTCACCCCTCCACTTT.